Listed here are 10 T cell receptor beta chains from one sample, sequenced in a study of blood T cell repertoires in COVID-19. Assay: immunoSEQ multiplex PCR; the TCRdb copy retains only in-frame clones and omits some. This sample has under 500,000 clones, with about 89% found just once. The sample comprised peripheral blood. The receptors here all came from a woman aged 25 to 39 with acute or convalescent COVID-19.

The V gene is TRBV12-5, the J gene TRBJ1-3; D is possibly TRBD1 (5 bases). In germline, CDR1 is LGHNT, CDR2 FRNRAP. The CDR3 runs to 14 residues. V lost 3 bases and J lost 1, with 7 bases in between. The DNA for the CDR3 is TGTGCTAGTGGTTTTGCAGGGTCTGGAAACACCATATATTTT. Translating gives CASGFAGSGNTIYF.

This chain uses TRBV7-2 with TRBJ2-1, with a weak D call TRBD1 (6 bases). V was pared by 3 bases and J by 3 bases, with 15 bases between. Germline loops: CDR1 SGHTA, CDR2 FQGNSA. The CDR3 loop spans 16 amino acids. The CDR3 DNA reads as TGTGCCAGCAGCTTCAAACAGGGTATCTACTACAATGAGCAGTTCTTC. Protein sequence: CASSFKQGIYYNEQFF.

V is TRBV6-5 and J is TRBJ1-1; D might be TRBD1 (5 bases). The CDR3 covers 15 residues. Trimming stripped 0 bases from V and 1 base from J, with 9 bases between. Germline-derived CDR1 and CDR2 are MNHEY and SVGAGI. The CDR3 spells CASSYSPGWNTEAFF. The CDR3 coding sequence is TGTGCCAGCAGTTACTCGCCAGGGTGGAACACTGAAGCTTTCTTT.

The rearrangement links TRBV28 to TRBJ1-6; D gene uncertain. CDR1 and CDR2 (germline): MDHEN, SYDVKM. Trimming stripped 5 bases from V and 6 bases from J, with 17 bases between. This CDR3 spans 16 amino acids. The CDR3 DNA reads TGTGCCAGCAGTCCCCCCCTCGGTTATTTTAATTCACCCCTCCACTTT. This gives the protein CASSPPLGYFNSPLHF.

This clone was observed once. The chain couples TRBV27 to TRBJ1-2; D ambiguous. The V end was cut by 3 bases, the J end by 6 bases, with 11 bases between. In germline, CDR1 is MNHEY, CDR2 SMNVEV (reference sequence). The CDR3 has 13 residues. The CDR3 DNA reads TGTGCCAGCAGTTTTCGACTTACCGATGGCTACACCTTC. Residues: CASSFRLTDGYTF.

This chain links TRBV2 with TRBJ1-1, with 7 bases fitting TRBD1. The CDR3 totals 13 residues. The germline CDR1 and CDR2 sequences are SNHLY and FYNNEI. The junction had 2 bases not matched to a gene; V was cut back by 6 bases and J by 1 base. In DNA, the CDR3 is TGTGCCAGCAGGGGGACAGAGAACACTGAAGCTTTCTTT. Protein sequence: CASRGTENTEAFF.

The genes are TRBV27 and TRBJ1-2; possibly TRBD1 for D (5 bases). The CDR3 consists of 14 residues. V lost 3 bases and J 2 bases, leaving 10 bases between the germline ends. Germline V lookup: CDR1 MNHEY, CDR2 SMNVEV (reference sequence). CDR3 DNA: TGTGCCAGCAGTTTCAAATACAGGAACTATGGCTACACCTTC. Translated, it gives CASSFKYRNYGYTF.

The chain links TRBV5-4 to TRBJ1-2; D is ambiguous. The CDR3 contains 15 residues. V was clipped by 1 base and J by 4 bases, with 14 bases between them. Looked up from germline, CDR1 is SGHNT and CDR2 is YYREEE (reference sequence). The CDR3 sequence is CASSLLTGDPYGYTF. CDR3 nucleotides: TGTGCCAGCAGCTTGTTAACCGGTGATCCCTATGGCTACACCTTC. The entire variable domain, with the rest obtained from reference TRBV5-4 and TRBJ1-2, is as follows: ETGVTQSPTHLIKTRGQQVTLRCSSQSGHNTVSWYQQALGQGPQFIFQYYREEENGRGNFPPRFSGLQFPNYSSELNVNALELDDSALYLCASSLLTGDPYGYTFGSGTRLTVV.

J is TRBJ2-1 and V is TRBV27; 13 bases line up with TRBD2. Germline CDR1 is MNHEY and CDR2 is SMNVEV (reference sequence). The CDR3 runs to 15 residues. V was clipped by 10 bases and J by 4 bases; unmatched bases: 7. CDR3 in DNA: TGTGCCACCAGGGCGGGACTAGCGGGGTACAATGAGCAGTTCTTC. It codes for CATRAGLAGYNEQFF.

This sequence joins TRBV6-5 and TRBJ2-3; possibly TRBD2 for D (7 bases). Trimming cost V 7 bases and J 5 bases, with 16 bases left between them. Germline V gives CDR1 MNHEY, CDR2 SVGAGI. This CDR3 spans 14 amino acids. The DNA for the CDR3 is TGTGCCAGCAAAATGGGGGGGCCCAGAGATACGCAGTATTTT. Its translation is CASKMGGPRDTQYF.